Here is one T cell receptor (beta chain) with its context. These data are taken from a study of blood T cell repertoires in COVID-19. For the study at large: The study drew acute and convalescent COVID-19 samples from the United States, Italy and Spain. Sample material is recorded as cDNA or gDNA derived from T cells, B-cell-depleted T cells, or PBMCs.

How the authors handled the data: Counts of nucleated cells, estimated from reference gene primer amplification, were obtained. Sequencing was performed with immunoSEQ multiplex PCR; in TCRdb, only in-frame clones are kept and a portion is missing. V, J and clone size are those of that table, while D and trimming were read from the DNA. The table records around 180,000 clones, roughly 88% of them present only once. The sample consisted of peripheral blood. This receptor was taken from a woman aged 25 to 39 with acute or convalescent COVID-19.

The DNA for the CDR3 is TGTGCCAGCAGTCCCGGTGGGGACATTGATGGCTACACCTTC. Protein product: CASSPGGDIDGYTF. V and J are TRBV11-2 and TRBJ1-2; tentatively, D is TRBD1 (6 bases). The CDR3 loop spans 14 amino acids. V was pared by 6 bases and J by 6 bases, with 17 bases between. Germline lookup yields CDR1 SGHAT and CDR2 FQNNGV.